This T cell receptor beta chain comes out of a study of control samples from healthy donors and cancer patients. The data were produced by immunoSEQ multiplex PCR, yet TCRdb's version contains in-frame clones alone and is incomplete. Of some 120,000 clones in the sample, 80% to 90% were seen once. CDR1 is MDHEN and CDR2 is SYDVKM in the germline V gene. V shed 5 bases, J shed 6 bases, and the junction held 19 bases outside the gene matches. The CDR3 has 18 amino acids. The sequence was obtained from a woman in her forties or fifties with colorectal cancer. V gene TRBV28 combines with J gene TRBJ2-1; 7 nucleotides agree with TRBD1. Sequencing was carried out using PBMCs. The CDR3 DNA follows: TGTGCCAGCAGTGCCAAAACAACTAGGGGGCGCATCGGCAATGAGCAGTTCTTC. Its translation: CASSAKTTRGRIGNEQFF.